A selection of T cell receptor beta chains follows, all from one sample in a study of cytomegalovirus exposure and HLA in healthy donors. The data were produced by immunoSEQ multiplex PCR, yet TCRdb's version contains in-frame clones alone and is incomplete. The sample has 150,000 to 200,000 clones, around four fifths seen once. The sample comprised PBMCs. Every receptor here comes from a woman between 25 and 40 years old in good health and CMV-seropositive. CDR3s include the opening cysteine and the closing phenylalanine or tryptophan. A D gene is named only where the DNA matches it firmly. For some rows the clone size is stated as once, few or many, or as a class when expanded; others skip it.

TGTGCCAGCAGTTACAGGGTGTTGAATGAAAAACTGTTTTTT,CASSYRVLNEKLFF,TRBV28,NA,NA,TRBJ1-4
TGCGCCAGCACCCTTGAGGGACAGGGCATCGACGAGCAGTACTTC,CASTLEGQGIDEQYF,TRBV5-1,NA,TRBD1,TRBJ2-7
TGTGCCAGCAGTGGACAGGGGGAGACCCAGTACTTC,CASSGQGETQYF,TRBV7-3,NA,TRBD1,TRBJ2-5
TGTGCCAGCAGCCTGGGGAGGGGTTGGGAGACCCAGTACTTC,CASSLGRGWETQYF,TRBV7-2,NA,TRBD2,TRBJ2-5
TGTGCCAGCAGAACTAGCGCCCAAGCCTACAATGAGCAGTTCTTC,CASRTSAQAYNEQFF,TRBV6-4,NA,TRBD2,TRBJ2-1
TGTGCCAGCAACCCAGAGCGGGTCTGGAACAATGAGCAGTTCTTC,CASNPERVWNNEQFF,TRBV2,NA,NA,TRBJ2-1
TGTGCCAGCGGACTTAACAGGGGACGTCAGCCCCAGCATTTT,CASGLNRGRQPQHF,TRBV2,NA,TRBD1,TRBJ1-5
TGTGCCTGGGGGACAGTAGCGTTGGAAAACGAGCAGTACTTC,CAWGTVALENEQYF,TRBV30,NA,TRBD1,TRBJ2-7
TGTGCCAGCAGTTGGGGACAGGGGGTAGCTAATGAAAAACTGTTTTTT,CASSWGQGVANEKLFF,TRBV28,NA,TRBD1,TRBJ1-4
TGTGCCAGCAGTTTGGGGCAGGGGACCTCCTACGAGCAGTACTTC,CASSLGQGTSYEQYF,TRBV28,NA,NA,TRBJ2-7
TGCGCCAGCAGCTTGGGAGGGGGCGCCGTCCAAGAGACCCAGTACTTC,CASSLGGGAVQETQYF,TRBV5-1,NA,TRBD1,TRBJ2-5
TGTGCCAGGTCCTCCCGACTAGCGGGGAACTACGAGCAGTACTTC,CARSSRLAGNYEQYF,TRBV5-3,NA,TRBD2,TRBJ2-7
TGTGCTAGTGGTTTGGATACGGCGGGAGGAATCGACACCGGGGAGCTGTTTTTT,CASGLDTAGGIDTGELFF,TRBV12-5,NA,TRBD2,TRBJ2-2
TGTGCCTGGGATCAGGGAAATAGGGCCCAGCATTTT,CAWDQGNRAQHF,TRBV30,once,NA,TRBJ1-5
TGTGCCAGCAGCTTTCTAGCGGGACCAGCCTACGAGCAGTACTTC,CASSFLAGPAYEQYF,TRBV11-3,few,TRBD2,TRBJ2-7
TGTGCCAGCAGTGTGACAGGGGTTGGGTCACCCCTCCACTTT,CASSVTGVGSPLHF,TRBV6-1,NA,TRBD1,TRBJ1-6
TGTGCCAGCAGTTCCTCGCCAGTTTATAGCAATCAGCCCCAGCATTTT,CASSSSPVYSNQPQHF,TRBV6-5,once,NA,TRBJ1-5
TGCGCCAGCAGTGGGACTAGCGGGATGGGTACGCAGTATTTT,CASSGTSGMGTQYF,TRBV10-1,NA,TRBD2,TRBJ2-3
TGTGCCAGCAGTCCCCGGGCGGGAGGTCAGTACGAGCAGTACTTC,CASSPRAGGQYEQYF,TRBV27,NA,TRBD2,TRBJ2-7
TGTGCCAGCAGTTTATTGGGACTAGCGGGAGGCCGGGATGAGCAGTTCTTC,CASSLLGLAGGRDEQFF,TRBV27,NA,TRBD2,TRBJ2-1
TGCGCCAGCAGCCACGGACCTGGGGGGTCCACAGATACGCAGTATTTT,CASSHGPGGSTDTQYF,TRBV5-1,NA,NA,TRBJ2-3
TGTGCCAGCAGCCAAGAGGGGCAGGGCGCCTACGAGCAGTACTTC,CASSQEGQGAYEQYF,TRBV4-2,few,NA,TRBJ2-7
TGCGCCAGCAGCCCGTTACAGGGGCTACAAGAGACCCAGTACTTC,CASSPLQGLQETQYF,TRBV5-1,NA,TRBD1,TRBJ2-5
TGTGCCAGCAGCTTAACGTCCAGGAGCAATCAGCCCCAGCATTTT,CASSLTSRSNQPQHF,TRBV7-2,NA,NA,TRBJ1-5
TGTGCCAGTAGTGAAGGGGGGGTCGCTGGGCCAACTAATGAAAAACTGTTTTTT,CASSEGGVAGPTNEKLFF,TRBV19,NA,NA,TRBJ1-4
TGTGCCAGCGGGGGGGATAGCAATCAGCCCCAGCATTTT,CASGGDSNQPQHF,TRBV2,few,NA,TRBJ1-5
TGTGCCAGCAGGTTATGGGGGACTCAATCCTACGAGCAGTACTTC,CASRLWGTQSYEQYF,TRBV13,once,NA,TRBJ2-7
TGTGCCACAACTCTCTCCTACGAGCAGTACTTC,CATTLSYEQYF,TRBV6-1,NA,NA,TRBJ2-7
TGTGCCAGCAGCTTGGGACTAGCGGGATGGGATGAGCAGTTCTTC,CASSLGLAGWDEQFF,TRBV5-6,NA,TRBD2,TRBJ2-1
TGCAGCGTTGACTTAGCGGTTCAAGAGACCCAGTACTTC,CSVDLAVQETQYF,TRBV29-1,NA,NA,TRBJ2-5
TGTGCCAGCCGCGGAGGGGAAACGGGAAACACCATATATTTT,CASRGGETGNTIYF,TRBV18,few,NA,TRBJ1-3
TGTGCCAGCAGCTCTGTCTCCTACGAGCAGTACTTC,CASSSVSYEQYF,TRBV11-2,NA,NA,TRBJ2-7
TGTGCCATCAGTGAGTCGGGGGGAGAGACCCAATACTTC,CAISESGGETQYF,TRBV10-3,NA,NA,TRBJ2-5